This passage covers 18 T cell receptor beta chains from one sample sequenced in a study of Tregs in tolerant kidney transplant recipients. Clones were sequenced by immunoSEQ multiplex PCR, and TCRdb holds only the in-frame ones, with some missing. This table has more than 75,000 clones, over 85% appearing once. The source material was CD4+ T cells from blood, sampled before the transplant. All receptors derive from a human donor who received a combined kidney and bone marrow transplant.

V gene TRBV11-2 combines with J gene TRBJ2-3, with D perhaps TRBD1 (5 bases). The length of the CDR3 is 15 residues. Trimming pared 0 bases from V and 2 bases from J, leaving 9 bases between. CDR1 is SGHAT and CDR2 is FQNNGV in the germline V gene. The CDR3 DNA follows: TGTGCCAGCAGCTTAGAGCCCAGGGTCACAGATACGCAGTATTTT. Translating it yields CASSLEPRVTDTQYF.

This chain uses TRBV7-2 with TRBJ1-3; no definite D call. Germline CDR1 SGHTA, CDR2 FQGNSA. The length of the CDR3 is 14 residues. Trimming removed 1 base at V and 2 bases at J, with 6 bases between. CDR3 DNA: TGTGCCAGCAGCTTAGTAGAGCCTGGAAACACCATATATTTT. Its translation: CASSLVEPGNTIYF.

The chain links TRBV7-3 to TRBJ2-1, with 8 positions matching TRBD2. This CDR3 is built from 17 residues. The V gene's germline CDR1 is SGHTA and CDR2 FQGTGA. J lost 9 bases, V lost 5 bases, and 18 bases had no gene match. The CDR3 spells CASSVPGLEAVGGEQFF. The CDR3 DNA sequence: TGTGCCAGCAGCGTTCCGGGACTAGAGGCCGTGGGCGGTGAGCAGTTCTTC.

The CDR3: CASSVGTGPHQPQHF. CDR3 bases: TGTGCCAGCAGCGTGGGGACAGGGCCCCATCAGCCCCAGCATTTT. The V call is TRBV5-4, the J call TRBJ1-5, with 9 bases matching TRBD1. From germline, CDR1 is SGHNT and CDR2 YYREEE (reference sequence). CDR3 length: 15 amino acids. Trimming removed 4 bases from V and 5 bases from J; junction bases left unmatched: 7.

The chain uses TRBV4-2 and TRBJ2-5, with D perhaps TRBD2 (6 bases). The J call may not be correct, given that the DNA end is closer to TRBJ2-7. The CDR3 contains 16 residues. CDR1 and CDR2 (germline): LGHNA, YNFKEQ. Here the CDR3 reads CASSPRNSGPTYEQYF. For the CDR3, the DNA is TGTGCCAGCAGCCCCCGGAATAGCGGTCCTACCTACGAGCAGTACTTC.

The chain combines TRBV4-2 with TRBJ2-5, with TRBD2 identical over 13 bases. The V gene's germline CDR1 is LGHNA and CDR2 YNFKEQ. The CDR3 covers 18 residues. The V segment lost 1 base and the J segment 5 bases; nucleotides outside the gene matches: 10. This CDR3 reads CASSQATSGLAGAETQYF. In DNA, the CDR3 is TGTGCCAGCAGCCAAGCTACATCCGGACTAGCGGGAGCGGAGACCCAGTACTTC.

This clone was recorded only once. This chain connects TRBV4-1 to TRBJ2-5; 7 bases are shared with TRBD1. V was pared by 4 bases and J by 3 bases, with 8 bases of the junction left unmatched. Per the germline V gene, CDR1 is MGHRA and CDR2 is YSYEKL. This CDR3 has 15 amino acids. As DNA, the CDR3 is TGCGCCAGCAGCCTAACCGGGACAGTAAAAGAGACCCAGTACTTC. Amino acid sequence: CASSLTGTVKETQYF.

The chain links TRBV5-8 to TRBJ2-7; 9 bases are a match to TRBD1. Germline values: CDR1 SGHTS, CDR2 YDEGEE. V shed 4 bases, J shed 2 bases, and the junction held 7 bases outside the gene matches. This CDR3 spans 15 amino acids. The CDR3 DNA reads TGTGCCAGCAGCAAAAGGACAGGGGTAACCTACGAGCAGTACTTC. It specifies CASSKRTGVTYEQYF.

The chain recombines TRBV5-1 with TRBJ2-7, with D perhaps matching TRBD2 (5 bases). The germline V gene has CDR1 SGHRS and CDR2 YFSETQ. The V and J ends lost 2 bases and 0 bases respectively, with 9 bases between them. The CDR3 is made up of 14 amino acids. CDR3 DNA sequence: TGCGCCAGCAGCTTCAGCGGACCCTCCTACGAGCAGTACTTC. It translates to CASSFSGPSYEQYF.

V usage is TRBV11-2 and J usage is TRBJ2-5, with 9 bases that match TRBD2. The CDR3 extends over 17 amino acids. Germline values: CDR1 SGHAT, CDR2 FQNNGV. V shed 5 bases, J shed 2 bases, and the junction held 12 bases outside the gene matches. For the CDR3, the DNA is TGTGCCAGCAGCCCATTTCTTAGCGGGGGCCTTCAAGAGACCCAGTACTTC. Translated: CASSPFLSGGLQETQYF. The entire variable domain, with the rest obtained from reference TRBV11-2 and TRBJ2-5, is as follows: EAGVAQSPRYKIIEKRQSVAFWCNPISGHATLYWYQQILGQGPKLLIQFQNNGVVDDSQLPKDRFSAERLKGVDSTLKIQPAKLEDSAVYLCASSPFLSGGLQETQYFGPGTRLLVL.

V is TRBV7-7 and J is TRBJ2-4, with TRBD1 as a possible D gene (6 bases). The germline gives CDR1 SSHAT, CDR2 FNYEAQ (reference sequence). This CDR3 region has 18 residues. With 6 bases removed from V and 1 base from J, the gap between germline ends came to 22 bases. CDR3 sequence reads: CASRSKQGSVRAKNIQYF. DNA for the CDR3: TGTGCCAGCAGGTCAAAACAGGGTTCGGTGCGGGCCAAAAACATTCAGTACTTC.

This clone has a single count. This chain connects TRBV18 to TRBJ2-7; 7 bases align to TRBD2. Germline lookup yields CDR1 KGHSH and CDR2 LQKENI. Trimming took 2 bases from V and 1 from J; bases not matched to a gene: 5. CDR3 length: 15 residues. CDR3 coding DNA: TGTGCCAGCTCACCAGGGGGGGAGATGTCCTACGAGCAGTACTTC. Protein: CASSPGGEMSYEQYF.

The chain carries TRBV28 and TRBJ1-2; TRBD1 is a possible D gene (6 bases). CDR3 size: 12 residues. Deletions cut 6 bases from V and 8 bases from J, with 13 bases between. Per germline, CDR1 MDHEN and CDR2 SYDVKM. The CDR3 loop reads CASRVQGGGYTF. CDR3 nucleotides: TGTGCCAGCAGGGTACAGGGTGGCGGCTACACCTTC.

This chain links TRBV19 with TRBJ2-1, with 8 positions matching TRBD2. The germline CDR1 and CDR2 sequences are LNHDA and SQIVND (reference sequence). The CDR3 is 17 residues long. The V segment lost 3 bases and the J segment 7 bases; nucleotides outside the gene matches: 14. CDR3 in DNA: TGTGCCAGTAGTATCAGATTTGGGGGGACTAGTGGGAATGAGCAGTTCTTC. Residues: CASSIRFGGTSGNEQFF. Together with reference TRBV19 and TRBJ2-1, the CDR3 gives the full variable domain: DGGITQSPKYLFRKEGQNVTLSCEQNLNHDAMYWYRQDPGQGLRLIYYSQIVNDFQKGDIAEGYSVSREKKESFPLTVTSAQKNPTAFYLCASSIRFGGTSGNEQFFGPGTRLTVL.

The gene calls are TRBV9 and TRBJ2-1; 10 bases align to TRBD1. V gave up 3 bases and J gave up 4 bases; unmatched junction bases: 4. The length of the CDR3 is 15 residues. The germline V gene encodes CDR1 SGDLS and CDR2 YYNGEE. In DNA, the CDR3 is TGTGCCAGCAGCGCCGGGACAGGGGCGTACAATGAGCAGTTCTTC. This sequence encodes CASSAGTGAYNEQFF.

The chain carries TRBV28 and TRBJ1-3, with D tentatively TRBD1 (6 bases). V was cut by 3 bases and J by 4 bases, with 7 bases left in between. This CDR3 is 13 amino acids long. Germline assignment: CDR1 MDHEN and CDR2 SYDVKM. The CDR3 reads CASSFRGGNTIYF. The CDR3 coding sequence is TGTGCCAGCAGTTTCAGGGGAGGAAACACCATATATTTT.

The CDR3 nucleotides read TGTGCCAGCAGCTCAGACGGGAGCTCCTACAATGAGCAGTTCTTC. This codes for CASSSDGSSYNEQFF. This chain connects TRBV11-2 to TRBJ2-1; TRBD2 is a possible D gene (6 bases). Germline V gives CDR1 SGHAT, CDR2 FQNNGV. The CDR3 covers 15 residues. Trimming cost V 4 bases and J 0 bases, with 10 bases left between them. Complete variable domain (other parts from reference TRBV11-2 and TRBJ2-1): EAGVAQSPRYKIIEKRQSVAFWCNPISGHATLYWYQQILGQGPKLLIQFQNNGVVDDSQLPKDRFSAERLKGVDSTLKIQPAKLEDSAVYLCASSSDGSSYNEQFFGPGTRLTVL.

The chain joins TRBV15 to TRBJ2-5, with a possible D match to TRBD2 (6 bases). V was shortened by 1 base and J by 5 bases, with 20 bases between the two germline ends. The CDR3 runs to 17 residues. CDR1 and CDR2 from the germline V gene are LNHNV and YYDKDF (reference sequence). CDR3 bases: TGTGCCACCAGCAGAGGGAGGGGTCTTTCGGTACGGGAGACCCAGTACTTC. Translating it yields CATSRGRGLSVRETQYF.